These T cell receptor beta chains were read from a single sample in a study of beta chain features in type 1 diabetes. TCRdb's copy holds only in-frame clones and misses some; the assay was immunoSEQ multiplex PCR. The table lists approximately 730,000 clones, 13% of them singletons. Sequencing was performed on naive CD4+ T cells from blood. These receptor sequences come from a man in his late teens or twenties with type 1 diabetes. Both conserved end residues are part of each CDR3. The order of the fields is clone size, D gene, V gene, J gene, CDR3 DNA, CDR3 protein. The D gene is left open where the match is weak. Clone size is not always given. Where it is, it says once, few, many or a class for expanded clones.

clone_size: -
d_call: -
v_call: TRBV19
j_call: TRBJ2-1
cdr3_nt: TGTGCCATAGGGGGGTATACCTACAATGAGCAGTTCTTC
cdr3_aa: CAIGGYTYNEQFF

clone_size: -
d_call: -
v_call: TRBV19
j_call: TRBJ2-7
cdr3_nt: TGTGCCAGTAGTTCGGGGCTCGAGCAGTACTTC
cdr3_aa: CASSSGLEQYF

clone_size: few
d_call: TRBD1
v_call: TRBV6-6
j_call: TRBJ1-1
cdr3_nt: TGTGCCAGCAGTTACGGGGACAGGGGGAGGACTGAAGCTTTCTTT
cdr3_aa: CASSYGDRGRTEAFF

clone_size: few
d_call: -
v_call: TRBV7-2
j_call: TRBJ1-1
cdr3_nt: TGTGCCAGCAGCACTCAATTCGGGACGAACTCTGAAGCTTTCTTT
cdr3_aa: CASSTQFGTNSEAFF

clone_size: -
d_call: TRBD1
v_call: TRBV28
j_call: TRBJ2-5
cdr3_nt: TGTGCCAGCAGTTCCCCGGACAGGACAGGAAGAGAGACCCAGTACTTC
cdr3_aa: CASSSPDRTGRETQYF

clone_size: -
d_call: -
v_call: TRBV13
j_call: TRBJ2-1
cdr3_nt: TGTGCCAGCAGCTTCGACAGGATCTCCTACAATGAGCAGTTCTTC
cdr3_aa: CASSFDRISYNEQFF

clone_size: -
d_call: -
v_call: TRBV19
j_call: TRBJ2-7
cdr3_nt: TGTGCCAGTAGTCCTGATTACTCCTACGAGCAGTACTTC
cdr3_aa: CASSPDYSYEQYF

clone_size: -
d_call: -
v_call: TRBV28
j_call: TRBJ1-5
cdr3_nt: TGTGCCAGCAGTTTAGAGTTTAGGGGCAATCAGCCCCAGCATTTT
cdr3_aa: CASSLEFRGNQPQHF

clone_size: few
d_call: -
v_call: TRBV5-8
j_call: TRBJ2-1
cdr3_nt: TGTGCCAGCAGCTTGGAGGTCGAAGACAATGAGCAGTTCTTC
cdr3_aa: CASSLEVEDNEQFF

clone_size: few
d_call: TRBD2
v_call: TRBV29-1
j_call: TRBJ2-7
cdr3_nt: TGCAGCGCCGATGGGGCGACTAGCGGGGACTATACGAGGCAGTACTTC
cdr3_aa: CSADGATSGDYTRQYF

clone_size: -
d_call: -
v_call: TRBV14
j_call: TRBJ2-5
cdr3_nt: TGTGCCAGCAGCCAAGATTTACGATCGAGGGGGAGTGGAGAGACCCAGTACTTC
cdr3_aa: CASSQDLRSRGSGETQYF

clone_size: -
d_call: -
v_call: TRBV10-2
j_call: TRBJ2-7
cdr3_nt: TGCGCCAGCACCGATGTAGAGTACGAGCAGTACTTC
cdr3_aa: CASTDVEYEQYF

clone_size: -
d_call: -
v_call: TRBV19
j_call: TRBJ1-2
cdr3_nt: TGTGCCAGTACTCAATTTGAGGGGGATGGCTACACCTTC
cdr3_aa: CASTQFEGDGYTF

clone_size: -
d_call: TRBD1
v_call: TRBV14
j_call: TRBJ2-5
cdr3_nt: TGTGCCAGCAGCCCCCGAACAGGGGCGGAGACCCAGTACTTC
cdr3_aa: CASSPRTGAETQYF

clone_size: few
d_call: TRBD1
v_call: TRBV5-4
j_call: TRBJ2-3
cdr3_nt: TGTGCCAGCAGCTACGGACAGGGGATCACAGATACGCAGTATTTT
cdr3_aa: CASSYGQGITDTQYF

clone_size: few
d_call: -
v_call: TRBV30
j_call: TRBJ2-7
cdr3_nt: TGTGCCTGGAGTGTCATCAGCAGGGGCAGGCAGTACTTC
cdr3_aa: CAWSVISRGRQYF

clone_size: -
d_call: -
v_call: TRBV7-8
j_call: TRBJ2-1
cdr3_nt: TGTGCCAGCAGCTTGGAGGGGAGAACCTACAATGAGCAGTTCTTC
cdr3_aa: CASSLEGRTYNEQFF

clone_size: few
d_call: -
v_call: TRBV7-9
j_call: TRBJ1-2
cdr3_nt: TGTGCCAGCAGCTTAAGTGGGGCGAATGGCTACACCTTC
cdr3_aa: CASSLSGANGYTF

clone_size: -
d_call: -
v_call: TRBV27
j_call: TRBJ2-1
cdr3_nt: TGTGCCAGCAGTTTAAGGCGGGGTAATGAGCAGTTCTTC
cdr3_aa: CASSLRRGNEQFF

clone_size: -
d_call: TRBD1
v_call: TRBV4-1
j_call: TRBJ2-7
cdr3_nt: TGCGCCAGCAGCCTCCGGGACAGGAACGAGCAGTACTTC
cdr3_aa: CASSLRDRNEQYF

clone_size: -
d_call: -
v_call: TRBV30
j_call: TRBJ2-5
cdr3_nt: TGTGCCTGGGATAGTTCCTGGGAGACCCAGTACTTC
cdr3_aa: CAWDSSWETQYF

clone_size: -
d_call: -
v_call: TRBV29-1
j_call: TRBJ1-6
cdr3_nt: TGCAGCGTAAGGGCAGGGACCGGGGATTCACCCCTCCACTTT
cdr3_aa: CSVRAGTGDSPLHF

clone_size: -
d_call: TRBD1
v_call: TRBV30
j_call: TRBJ1-4
cdr3_nt: TGTGCCTGGAAACAGGGGTTGGACGAAAAACTGTTTTTT
cdr3_aa: CAWKQGLDEKLFF

clone_size: few
d_call: -
v_call: TRBV5-1
j_call: TRBJ2-1
cdr3_nt: TGCGCCAGCAGCTTGGTGGAGATCTACAATGAGCAGTTCTTC
cdr3_aa: CASSLVEIYNEQFF

clone_size: few
d_call: -
v_call: TRBV4-1
j_call: TRBJ2-3
cdr3_nt: TGCGCCAGCAGCCAAACGGGGCAGGGGTTTGGTGTGAGGGATACGCAGTATTTT
cdr3_aa: CASSQTGQGFGVRDTQYF

clone_size: -
d_call: -
v_call: TRBV20-1
j_call: TRBJ2-1
cdr3_nt: TGCAGTGCTGCCCGGGTGCCTCAGGTCTTC
cdr3_aa: CSAARVPQVF

clone_size: few
d_call: TRBD1
v_call: TRBV19
j_call: TRBJ2-5
cdr3_nt: TGTGCCAGTAGTATCCAGGGACAGGGGTTTCAAGAGACCCAGTACTTC
cdr3_aa: CASSIQGQGFQETQYF

clone_size: few
d_call: TRBD1
v_call: TRBV2
j_call: TRBJ1-2
cdr3_nt: TGTGCCAGGCTAGGACAGGGTAACTATGGCTACACCTTC
cdr3_aa: CARLGQGNYGYTF

clone_size: -
d_call: TRBD2
v_call: TRBV7-8
j_call: TRBJ2-5
cdr3_nt: TGTGCCAGCAGCTTAATCGGGGGGGCCCCGCAGACCCAGTACTTC
cdr3_aa: CASSLIGGAPQTQYF

clone_size: once
d_call: -
v_call: TRBV27
j_call: TRBJ2-7
cdr3_nt: TGTGCCAGCAGTTTGGGCGGGGCCCTCCGCTACGAGCAGTACTTC
cdr3_aa: CASSLGGALRYEQYF

clone_size: few
d_call: -
v_call: TRBV29-1
j_call: TRBJ1-2
cdr3_nt: TGCAGCGTTGGCGGGTCAGAACAATATGGCTACACCTTC
cdr3_aa: CSVGGSEQYGYTF

clone_size: -
d_call: -
v_call: TRBV6-5
j_call: TRBJ2-4
cdr3_nt: TGTGCCAGCAGTTACTCGAGGACAGAAAACATTCAGTACTTC
cdr3_aa: CASSYSRTENIQYF

clone_size: few
d_call: -
v_call: TRBV6-5
j_call: TRBJ2-5
cdr3_nt: TGTGCCAGCAGTCAACCAGGGGGGGCCGATGAGACCCAGTACTTC
cdr3_aa: CASSQPGGADETQYF

clone_size: few
d_call: -
v_call: TRBV19
j_call: TRBJ1-2
cdr3_nt: TGTGCCAGTAGAGTGGGCAACGTAGATGGCTACACCTTC
cdr3_aa: CASRVGNVDGYTF

clone_size: few
d_call: -
v_call: TRBV28
j_call: TRBJ2-5
cdr3_nt: TGTGCCAGCAGTTTTCCCGGGACAATCCAAGAGACCCAGTACTTC
cdr3_aa: CASSFPGTIQETQYF

clone_size: few
d_call: -
v_call: TRBV11-3
j_call: TRBJ2-7
cdr3_nt: TGTGCCAGCAGCGTGGTTCCGGGACAAGCAGCCTACGAGCAGTACTTC
cdr3_aa: CASSVVPGQAAYEQYF

clone_size: few
d_call: -
v_call: TRBV27
j_call: TRBJ1-1
cdr3_nt: TGTGCCAGAATAAGTGCCGGGCCTCGAGGGTTAAACACTGAAGCTTTCTTT
cdr3_aa: CARISAGPRGLNTEAFF

clone_size: few
d_call: -
v_call: TRBV2
j_call: TRBJ2-7
cdr3_nt: TGTGCCAGCAGGGTGACATTACAGTCCGAGCAGTACTTC
cdr3_aa: CASRVTLQSEQYF

clone_size: few
d_call: TRBD1
v_call: TRBV5-1
j_call: TRBJ2-1
cdr3_nt: TGCGCCAGCAGCTGGGAAGGGACAGACTACAATGAGCAGTTCTTC
cdr3_aa: CASSWEGTDYNEQFF

clone_size: -
d_call: -
v_call: TRBV5-1
j_call: TRBJ2-2
cdr3_nt: TGCGCCAGCAGCTACGGGGGCGCCGACACCGGGGAGCTGTTTTTT
cdr3_aa: CASSYGGADTGELFF

clone_size: -
d_call: -
v_call: TRBV5-1
j_call: TRBJ2-7
cdr3_nt: TGCGCCAGCAGCTTGGAGGCGGTTTCCTACGAGCAGTACTTC
cdr3_aa: CASSLEAVSYEQYF

clone_size: -
d_call: -
v_call: TRBV19
j_call: TRBJ2-3
cdr3_nt: TGTGCCAGTAGTATAGCTTCCACAGATACGCAGTATTTT
cdr3_aa: CASSIASTDTQYF

clone_size: -
d_call: TRBD1
v_call: TRBV30
j_call: TRBJ2-7
cdr3_nt: TGTGCCGCCGAGCGGGACAGGGGTTCCTACGAGCAGTACTTC
cdr3_aa: CAAERDRGSYEQYF

clone_size: few
d_call: -
v_call: TRBV30
j_call: TRBJ2-5
cdr3_nt: TGTGCCTGGAGTGCAACAGAAGAGACCCAGTACTTC
cdr3_aa: CAWSATEETQYF

clone_size: -
d_call: -
v_call: TRBV6-6
j_call: TRBJ2-5
cdr3_nt: TGTGCCAGCCTTCCGGGACCCGCGGACGAGACCCAGTACTTC
cdr3_aa: CASLPGPADETQYF

clone_size: -
d_call: -
v_call: TRBV11-2
j_call: TRBJ2-1
cdr3_nt: TGTGCCAGCAGCTTGGCGCCCAACAATGAGCAGTTCTTC
cdr3_aa: CASSLAPNNEQFF

clone_size: -
d_call: TRBD1
v_call: TRBV29-1
j_call: TRBJ1-1
cdr3_nt: TGCAGCGTTGAGGGGGACAGATTAAAAGGGAACACTGAAGCTTTCTTT
cdr3_aa: CSVEGDRLKGNTEAFF

clone_size: -
d_call: -
v_call: TRBV28
j_call: TRBJ2-4
cdr3_nt: TGTGCCAGCAGGACAGAAAACATTCAGTACTTC
cdr3_aa: CASRTENIQYF

clone_size: few
d_call: TRBD1
v_call: TRBV7-3
j_call: TRBJ1-6
cdr3_nt: TGTGCCAGCAGCTCGTTGGACAGGGATAATTCACCCCTCCACTTT
cdr3_aa: CASSSLDRDNSPLHF

clone_size: few
d_call: TRBD2
v_call: TRBV6-1
j_call: TRBJ2-7
cdr3_nt: TGTGCCGCCCAGACGGGGGGGTCCTACGAGCAGTACTTC
cdr3_aa: CAAQTGGSYEQYF

clone_size: few
d_call: -
v_call: TRBV28
j_call: TRBJ2-7
cdr3_nt: TGTGCCAGCAGCCGCAGGGTAATTCACTACGAGCAGTACTTC
cdr3_aa: CASSRRVIHYEQYF

clone_size: -
d_call: TRBD2
v_call: TRBV4-1
j_call: TRBJ2-1
cdr3_nt: TGCGCCAGCAGCCAAGTTGGGACTAGCCGGTACAATGAGCAGTTCTTC
cdr3_aa: CASSQVGTSRYNEQFF

clone_size: -
d_call: TRBD1
v_call: TRBV29-1
j_call: TRBJ1-5
cdr3_nt: TGCAGCGTTGTCGGGGGACAGGATCCCAATCAGCCCCAGCATTTT
cdr3_aa: CSVVGGQDPNQPQHF

clone_size: -
d_call: -
v_call: TRBV6-5
j_call: TRBJ2-5
cdr3_nt: TGTGCCAGCAGTTACGACAACTCGGGGCGAGAGACCCAGTACTTC
cdr3_aa: CASSYDNSGRETQYF

clone_size: few
d_call: -
v_call: TRBV5-1
j_call: TRBJ1-1
cdr3_nt: TGCGCCAGCAGCTCCCCCCGGACGGACAACACTGAAGCTTTCTTT
cdr3_aa: CASSSPRTDNTEAFF